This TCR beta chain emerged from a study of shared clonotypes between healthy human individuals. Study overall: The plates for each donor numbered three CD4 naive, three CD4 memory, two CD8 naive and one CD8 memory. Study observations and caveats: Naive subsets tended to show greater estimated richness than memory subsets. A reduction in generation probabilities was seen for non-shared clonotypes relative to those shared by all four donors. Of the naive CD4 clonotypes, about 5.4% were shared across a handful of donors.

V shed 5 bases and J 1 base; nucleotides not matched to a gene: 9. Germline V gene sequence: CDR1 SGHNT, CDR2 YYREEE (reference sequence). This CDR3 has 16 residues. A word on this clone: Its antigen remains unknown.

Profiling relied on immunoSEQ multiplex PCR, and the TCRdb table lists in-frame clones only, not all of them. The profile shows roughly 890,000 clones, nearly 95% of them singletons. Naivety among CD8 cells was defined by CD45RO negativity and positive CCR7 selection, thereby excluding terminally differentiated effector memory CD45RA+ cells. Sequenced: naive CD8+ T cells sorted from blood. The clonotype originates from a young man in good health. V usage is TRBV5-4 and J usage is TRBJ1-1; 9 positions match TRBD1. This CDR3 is CASSYPGQGRNTEAFF. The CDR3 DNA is TGTGCCAGCAGTTACCCGGGACAGGGTAGGAACACTGAAGCTTTCTTT. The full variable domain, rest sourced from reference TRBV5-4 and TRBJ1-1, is ETGVTQSPTHLIKTRGQQVTLRCSSQSGHNTVSWYQQALGQGPQFIFQYYREEENGRGNFPPRFSGLQFPNYSSELNVNALELDDSALYLCASSYPGQGRNTEAFFGQGTRLTVV.